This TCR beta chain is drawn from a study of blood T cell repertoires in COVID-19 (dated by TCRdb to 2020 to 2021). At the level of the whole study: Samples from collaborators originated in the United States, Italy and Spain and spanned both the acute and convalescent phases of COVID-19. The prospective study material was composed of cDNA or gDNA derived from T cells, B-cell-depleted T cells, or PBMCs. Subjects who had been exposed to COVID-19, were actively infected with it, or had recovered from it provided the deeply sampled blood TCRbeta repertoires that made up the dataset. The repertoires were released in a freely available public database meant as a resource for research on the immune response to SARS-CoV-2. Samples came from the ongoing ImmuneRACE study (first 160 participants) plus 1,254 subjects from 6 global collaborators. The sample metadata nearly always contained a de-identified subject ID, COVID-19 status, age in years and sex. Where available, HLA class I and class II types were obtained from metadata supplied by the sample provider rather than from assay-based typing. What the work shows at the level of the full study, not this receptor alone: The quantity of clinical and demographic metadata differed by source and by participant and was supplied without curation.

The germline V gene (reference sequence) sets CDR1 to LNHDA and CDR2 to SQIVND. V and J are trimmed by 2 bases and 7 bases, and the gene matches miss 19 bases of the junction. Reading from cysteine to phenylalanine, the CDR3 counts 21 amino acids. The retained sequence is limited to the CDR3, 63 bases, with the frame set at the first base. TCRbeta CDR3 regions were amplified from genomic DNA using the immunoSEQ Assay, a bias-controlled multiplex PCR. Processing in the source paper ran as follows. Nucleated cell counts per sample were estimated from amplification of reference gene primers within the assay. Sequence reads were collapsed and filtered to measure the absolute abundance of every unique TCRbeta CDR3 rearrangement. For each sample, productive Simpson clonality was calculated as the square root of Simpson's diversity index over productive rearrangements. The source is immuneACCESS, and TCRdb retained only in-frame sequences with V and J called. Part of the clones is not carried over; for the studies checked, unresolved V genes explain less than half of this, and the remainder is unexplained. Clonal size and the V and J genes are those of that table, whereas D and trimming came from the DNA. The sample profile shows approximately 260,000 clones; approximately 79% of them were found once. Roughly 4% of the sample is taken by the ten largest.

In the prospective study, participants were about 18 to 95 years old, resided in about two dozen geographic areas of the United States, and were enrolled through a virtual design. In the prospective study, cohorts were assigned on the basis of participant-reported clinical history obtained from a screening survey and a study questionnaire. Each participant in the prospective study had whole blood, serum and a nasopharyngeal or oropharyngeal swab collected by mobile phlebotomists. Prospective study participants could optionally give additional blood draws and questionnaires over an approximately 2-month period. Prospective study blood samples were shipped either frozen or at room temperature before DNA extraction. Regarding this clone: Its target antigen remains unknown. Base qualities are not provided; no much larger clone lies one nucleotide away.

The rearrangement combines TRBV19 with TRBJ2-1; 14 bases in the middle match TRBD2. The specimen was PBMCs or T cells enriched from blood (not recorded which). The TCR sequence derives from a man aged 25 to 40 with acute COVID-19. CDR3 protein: CASSIFGGLRGLAGGKNEQFF. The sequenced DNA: TGTGCCAGTAGTATATTCGGGGGTTTAAGAGGACTAGCGGGAGGAAAAAATGAGCAGTTCTTC.